The 17 T cell receptor beta chains presented below share a single source sample, sequenced in a study of blood T cell repertoires in COVID-19. TCRdb keeps only in-frame clones here, not all; method: immunoSEQ multiplex PCR. The data contain some 70,000 clones, approximately 80% of them seen just once; the ten biggest clones take up about 16%. Sequencing was done on a sample of peripheral blood. All receptors derive from a man aged 60 to 75 with COVID-19, enrolled during active disease.

J is TRBJ2-3 and V is TRBV11-3; D may be TRBD2 (5 bases). The CDR3 has 16 amino acids. Germline V CDR1 and CDR2: SGHNT, YENEEA. V gave up 1 base and J gave up 6 bases, with 17 bases separating them. The CDR3 sequence is CASSLGGPGIVDTQYF. CDR3 nucleotide sequence: TGTGCCAGCAGCTTAGGAGGGCCGGGAATTGTGGATACGCAGTATTTT.

The rearrangement uses TRBV6-5 and TRBJ1-2; D is undetermined. Trimming took 6 bases from V and 4 from J, leaving 15 bases between them. Germline V gene lookup returns CDR1 MNHEY and CDR2 SVGAGI. This CDR3 has 14 residues. The CDR3 nucleotides are TGTGCCAGCAGCGACCCCGGGGATCTCTATGGCTACACCTTC. It specifies CASSDPGDLYGYTF.

The V call is TRBV5-6, the J call TRBJ2-2, with a possible D match to TRBD2 (6 bases). This CDR3 has 16 amino acids. Deletions cut 0 bases from V and 6 bases from J, with 15 bases between. CDR1 is SGHDT and CDR2 is YYEEEE in the germline V gene. The CDR3 DNA reads as TGTGCCAGCAGCTTGGTGGGGGGAACTGTAGCCGGGGAGCTGTTTTTT. Residues: CASSLVGGTVAGELFF. Based on the CDR3 plus reference TRBV5-6 and TRBJ2-2, the full variable domain is DAGVTQSPTHLIKTRGQQVTLRCSPKSGHDTVSWYQQALGQGPQFIFQYYEEEERQRGNFPDRFSGHQFPNYSSELNVNALLLGDSALYLCASSLVGGTVAGELFFGEGSRLTVL.

The chain employs TRBV5-1 and TRBJ2-1; possible D gene TRBD1, 7 bases. V was clipped by 0 bases and J by 8 bases, with 15 bases between them. The CDR3 sequence is 15 residues long. Germline-derived CDR1 and CDR2 are SGHRS and YFSETQ. DNA of the CDR3: TGCGCCAGCAGCTTGGTTGGCGGAGGGGGCTATGAGCAGTTCTTC. As protein: CASSLVGGGGYEQFF. The whole variable domain, remainder taken from reference TRBV5-1 and TRBJ2-1, is KAGVTQTPRYLIKTRGQQVTLSCSPISGHRSVSWYQQTPGQGLQFLFEYFSETQRNKGNFPGRFSGRQFSNSRSEMNVSTLELGDSALYLCASSLVGGGGYEQFFGPGTRLTVL.

The chain joins TRBV5-6 to TRBJ1-1; TRBD1 matches 8 bases. Germline V CDR1 and CDR2: SGHDT, YYEEEE. The CDR3 totals 16 residues. The V segment lost 2 bases and the J segment 1 base; nucleotides outside the gene matches: 7. CDR3 loop: CASSFFAGTGNTEAFF. CDR3 coding DNA: TGTGCCAGCAGCTTCTTTGCCGGGACAGGGAACACTGAAGCTTTCTTT.

The V call is TRBV6-5, the J call TRBJ2-7; 12 bases match TRBD2. With 6 bases clipped from V and 5 bases from J, the junction kept 8 bases outside the gene matches. The CDR3 consists of 15 residues. Germline V lookup: CDR1 MNHEY, CDR2 SVGAGI. The CDR3 DNA is TGTGCCAGCAGGTCGAGACTAGCGGGAGTACACGAGCAGTACTTC. Its translation: CASRSRLAGVHEQYF.

V is TRBV4-1 and J is TRBJ1-5; D might be TRBD1 (6 bases). The V and J ends lost 1 base and 7 bases respectively, with 14 bases between them. The V gene's germline CDR1 is MGHRA and CDR2 YSYEKL. This CDR3 spans 15 amino acids. For the CDR3, the DNA is TGCGCCAGCAGCCAAGTCACAGGGACGGGACAGCCCCAGCATTTT. This sequence encodes CASSQVTGTGQPQHF.

The table lists this clone with a few counts. The chain couples TRBV28 to TRBJ1-6, with D uncertain. The V end lost 2 bases, the J end lost 6 bases, and 5 bases lay between the germline ends. Germline V lookup: CDR1 MDHEN, CDR2 SYDVKM. The CDR3 is 13 amino acids. The CDR3 protein is CASSLHSNSPLHF. The CDR3 DNA sequence: TGTGCCAGCAGTTTACATAGTAATTCACCCCTCCACTTT. Supplemented by reference TRBV28 and TRBJ1-6, the full variable domain reads DVKVTQSSRYLVKRTGEKVFLECVQDMDHENMFWYRQDPGLGLRLIYFSYDVKMKEKGDIPEGYSVSREKKERFSLILESASTNQTSMYLCASSLHSNSPLHFGNGTRLTVT.

This chain links TRBV6-1 with TRBJ1-5; D call uncertain. There are 15 residues in the CDR3. The germline gives CDR1 MNHNS, CDR2 SASEGT. V was cut by 3 bases and J by 5 bases, with 14 bases left in between. The chain's CDR3 is CASSERGGPYQPQHF. The DNA of the CDR3 is TGTGCCAGCAGTGAGCGTGGCGGGCCCTATCAGCCCCAGCATTTT.

This CDR3 is CASSQVGQGSTGELFF. DNA of the CDR3: TGTGCCAGCAGCCAAGTCGGACAGGGGTCAACCGGGGAGCTGTTTTTT. V is TRBV14 and J is TRBJ2-2, with TRBD1 identical over 9 bases. Germline CDR1 reads SGHDN; CDR2 reads FVKESK. Trimming cost V 1 base and J 5 bases; bases outside gene matches: 5. The CDR3 covers 16 residues.

The chain is built from TRBV23-1 and TRBJ2-3; D not resolved. TRBV23-1 is an open reading frame whose function is uncertain. The CDR3 is 17 residues long. Trimming removed 0 bases from V and 4 bases from J, with 17 bases in between. CDR3: CASSQSISAIAADTQYF. The CDR3 DNA reads TGCGCCAGCAGTCAATCGATAAGCGCTATCGCCGCAGATACGCAGTATTTT.

This clone appeared many times. This chain joins TRBV3-1 (or the pseudogene TRBV3-2) and TRBJ2-3; TRBD2 is a possible D gene (6 bases). CDR1 and CDR2 from the germline V gene are LGHDT and YNNKEL (reference sequence). Trimming took 4 bases from V and 0 from J, leaving 8 bases between them. There are 14 residues in the CDR3. DNA for the CDR3: TGTGCCAGCAGCCCCCGGGGGAGCACAGATACGCAGTATTTT. Translation: CASSPRGSTDTQYF.

The chain joins TRBV6-5 to TRBJ2-1, with D perhaps matching TRBD2 (8 bases). The CDR3 length is 15 residues. The V end lost 7 bases, the J end lost 5 bases, and 18 bases lay between the germline ends. Germline V gene lookup returns CDR1 MNHEY and CDR2 SVGAGI. The CDR3 bases are TGTGCCAGCACCTTAGCGGGGAGGGGGCACAATGAGCAGTTCTTC. It is translated as CASTLAGRGHNEQFF.

V usage is TRBV6-5 and J usage is TRBJ1-6, with D perhaps TRBD1 (6 bases). Trimming pared 9 bases from V and 9 bases from J, leaving 18 bases between. The CDR3 is 14 residues long. Germline V gene sequence: CDR1 MNHEY, CDR2 SVGAGI. CDR3: CASSSGQGPSPLHF. Written as DNA, the CDR3 is TGTGCCAGTAGCTCTGGTCAGGGGCCTTCACCCCTCCACTTT.

V is TRBV28 and J is TRBJ2-3, with 8 positions matching TRBD1. Trimming took 5 bases from V and 0 from J; bases not matched to a gene: 4. In germline, CDR1 is MDHEN, CDR2 SYDVKM. The CDR3 has 15 residues. CDR3 sequence: CASSGQGPSTDTQYF. The CDR3 nucleotides are TGTGCCAGCAGTGGACAGGGACCTAGCACAGATACGCAGTATTTT.

V is TRBV28 and J is TRBJ1-6, with 9 bases that match TRBD1. Germline V gives CDR1 MDHEN, CDR2 SYDVKM. V was clipped by 6 bases and J by 3 bases; unmatched bases: 3. This CDR3 is 15 amino acids long. DNA of the CDR3: TGTGCCAGCAGGGAGGGACAGGGCTATAATTCACCCCTCCACTTT. Protein product: CASREGQGYNSPLHF.

The sample holds a few counts of this clone. The V and J genes are TRBV2 and TRBJ1-5; TRBD1 might be the D (6 bases). The CDR3 runs 12 residues. Trimming cost V 7 bases and J 6 bases, with 10 bases left between them. The germline CDR1 and CDR2 sequences are SNHLY and FYNNEI. CDR3 DNA: TGTGCCAGCATGGGGGCCCGTCAGCCCCAGCATTTT. Translation gives CASMGARQPQHF.